One sample yielded the 2 T cell receptor beta chains listed below, sequenced in a study of vaccination effects on CD4 cells after COVID-19. CD4+ T cells were isolated after roughly nine days of culture. Participants received two doses of either the BNT162b2 or mRNA-1273 vaccine. Only in-frame clones appear in the TCRdb table, and some are missing; sequencing was by immunoSEQ multiplex PCR. The table records some 30,000 clones, over 70% of them present only once. For these TCRs, the target antigens are not known. Sequenced material: CD4+ T cells from PBMCs cultured without peptide, taken after COVID-19 vaccination. The receptors come from a human donor who received a COVID-19 vaccine.

There are a few counts of this clone. This chain links TRBV20-1 with TRBJ1-2; no clear D gene. The CDR3 consists of 13 residues. The V gene's germline CDR1 is DFQATT and CDR2 SNEGSKA (reference sequence). Trimming removed 3 bases from V and 2 bases from J, with 10 bases in between. The CDR3 DNA is TGCAGTGCTAGTTATCGAGGGAACTATGGCTACACCTTC. It codes for CSASYRGNYGYTF.

The V call is TRBV5-1, the J call TRBJ1-1, with 12 bases lining up with TRBD1. With V trimmed by 4 bases and J by 5 bases, 12 bases remained unmatched. CDR1 is SGHRS, CDR2 YFSETQ, per germline. The CDR3 extends over 17 amino acids. CDR3 loop: CASSRTPGQGARTEAFF. The CDR3 DNA follows: TGCGCCAGCAGCAGAACACCGGGACAGGGGGCAAGGACTGAAGCTTTCTTT. The entire variable domain, with the rest obtained from reference TRBV5-1 and TRBJ1-1, is as follows: KAGVTQTPRYLIKTRGQQVTLSCSPISGHRSVSWYQQTPGQGLQFLFEYFSETQRNKGNFPGRFSGRQFSNSRSEMNVSTLELGDSALYLCASSRTPGQGARTEAFFGQGTRLTVV.